The sequence of this T cell receptor beta chain was determined in a study of CD8+CD57+ T cells in acquired aplastic anemia. Study information: Sorted CD4+ and CD8+ cells yielded DNA averaging around 3.2 ug. Healthy donor CD4+ cell samples had a mean of around 11 million reads. Study-level findings and limits: Roughly 31 CD8+ CDR3 sequences occurred in both the patients and the controls.

In this sample, this clonotype turned up many times. The antigen is not known. TCR beta VDJ and CDR3 profiling used genomic DNA as template. TCRdb processed the reads anew with MiXCR; each CDR3 protein has one entry. Of more than 100,000 distinct CDR3 sequences in the sample, 48% were seen once. This TCR was recovered from a human donor in good health, serving as a control. Sequenced: sorted CD4+, CD8+, or CD8+CD57+ T cells (not recorded which) from PBMCs.

The CDR3 is CASSLGQGWFYEQYF. DNA for the CDR3: TGTGCCAGCAGCCTAGGACAGGGGTGGTTCTACGAGCAGTACTTC. V is TRBV12-3 or TRBV12-4 and J is TRBJ2-7; 9 positions agree with TRBD1. This CDR3 is 15 amino acids long. V lost 6 bases, J lost 3 bases, and 9 bases stayed unmatched.